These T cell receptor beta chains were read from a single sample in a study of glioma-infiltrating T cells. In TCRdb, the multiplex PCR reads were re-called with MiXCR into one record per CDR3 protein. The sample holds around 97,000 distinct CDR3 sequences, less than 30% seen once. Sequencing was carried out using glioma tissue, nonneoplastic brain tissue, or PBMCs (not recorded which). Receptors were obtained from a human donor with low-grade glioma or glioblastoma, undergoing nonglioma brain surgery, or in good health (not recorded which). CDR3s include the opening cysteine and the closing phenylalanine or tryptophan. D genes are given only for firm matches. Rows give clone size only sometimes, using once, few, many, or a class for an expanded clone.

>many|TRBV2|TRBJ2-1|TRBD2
TGTGCCAGCAGTGAAGCCGGGACTAAACCAACTCCTGAGCAGTTCTTC
CASSEAGTKPTPEQFF
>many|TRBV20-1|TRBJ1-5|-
TGCAGTGCTAGAACAGGTTTTAATCAGCCCCAGCATTTT
CSARTGFNQPQHF
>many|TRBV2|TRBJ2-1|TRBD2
TGTGCCAGCACCCTCAGCGGGACTAGAAGGCTGGATGAGCAGTTCTTC
CASTLSGTRRLDEQFF
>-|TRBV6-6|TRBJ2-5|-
TGTGCCAGCAGTTACTCGAAAGTAAAGGAGACCCAGTACTTC
CASSYSKVKETQYF
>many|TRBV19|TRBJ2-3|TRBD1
TGTGCCAGTAGTGGGACAGGGGGAACAGATACGCAGTATTTT
CASSGTGGTDTQYF
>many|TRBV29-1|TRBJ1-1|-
TGCAGCGTCAGGGGTCGGGGCTGGATGAACACTGAAGCTTTCTTT
CSVRGRGWMNTEAFF
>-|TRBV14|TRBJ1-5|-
TGTGCCAGCAGCCCCTTCGGGACTCCTGGCCAGCCCCAGCATTTT
CASSPFGTPGQPQHF
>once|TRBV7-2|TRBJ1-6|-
TGTGCCAGAAGACAAGATGAGTTTGCAGGGTTCTACAATTCCCCCCTCCACTTT
CARRQDEFAGFYNSPLHF
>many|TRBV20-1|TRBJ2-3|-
TGCAGACCACAAGGGGGAGATACGCAGTATTTT
CRPQGGDTQYF
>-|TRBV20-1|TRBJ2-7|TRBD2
TGCAGTGCTAGAGATGGGTCTAAGACTAGCGGGGCCTACGAGCAGTACTTC
CSARDGSKTSGAYEQYF
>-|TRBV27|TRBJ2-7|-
TGTGCCTGCAGTTTAGTCGGGTTCCCCCGTTACGAGCAGTACTTC
CACSLVGFPRYEQYF
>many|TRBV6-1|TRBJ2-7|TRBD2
TGTGCCAGCAGTGAAGCCGCCGGGACTAGAGTTCGCGAGCAGTACTTC
CASSEAAGTRVREQYF
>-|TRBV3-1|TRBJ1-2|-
TGTGCCAGCATCCAGTCGGACATCCCTATCTATGGCTACACCTTC
CASIQSDIPIYGYTF
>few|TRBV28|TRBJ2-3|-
TGTGCCAGCAGTTTTGGGTATCGGGTAACAGATACGCAGTATTTT
CASSFGYRVTDTQYF
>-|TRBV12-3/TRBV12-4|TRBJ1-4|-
TGTGCCAGCCGGGAGTACCCTAATGAAAGACTGTTTTTT
CASREYPNERLFF
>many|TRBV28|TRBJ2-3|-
TGTGCCAGCAGTCTGGACCCGGTCGGCGCAGATACGCAGTATTTT
CASSLDPVGADTQYF
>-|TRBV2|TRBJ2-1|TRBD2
TGTGCCAGCAGTGAATTAGCGGGCTCAATCAATAAGCAGTTCTTC
CASSELAGSINKQFF
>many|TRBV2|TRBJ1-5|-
TGTGCCAGCAGCCGGACCAACCAGCCCCAGCATTTT
CASSRTNQPQHF
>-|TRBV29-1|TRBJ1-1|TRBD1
TGCAGCGTTGAAGATCCGGACAGGGTTGAAGCTTTCTTT
CSVEDPDRVEAFF
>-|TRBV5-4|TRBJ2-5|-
TGTGCCAGCAGCTTTGGGCAGGGGGAGGGAGAGACCCAGTACTTC
CASSFGQGEGETQYF
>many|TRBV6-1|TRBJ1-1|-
TGTGCCAGCAGTGAATATAGGGACACTGAAGCTTTCTTT
CASSEYRDTEAFF
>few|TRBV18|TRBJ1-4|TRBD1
TGTGCCAGCTCACCGCCAAATGGACTATCGACAGGGGAACTGTTTTTT
CASSPPNGLSTGELFF
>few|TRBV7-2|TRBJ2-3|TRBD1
TGTGCCAGCAGCTTTGACAGGGGAAATTCCGGCACGCAGTATTTT
CASSFDRGNSGTQYF
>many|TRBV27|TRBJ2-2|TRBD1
TGTGCCAGCAGTCCAACACGGACAGGGGGCTTACGGTGGACCGGGGAGCTGTTTTTT
CASSPTRTGGLRWTGELFF
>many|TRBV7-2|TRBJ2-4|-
TGTGCCAGCAGCTTAGTGGGGGGCGAGAACATTCAGTACTTC
CASSLVGGENIQYF
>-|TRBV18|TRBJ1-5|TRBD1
TGTGCCAGCTCACCCGGGACAGGGGGATTTCCGCCCCAGAATTTT
CASSPGTGGFPPQNF
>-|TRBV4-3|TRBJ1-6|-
TGCGCCAGCAGCCAAGATGTCGGGGGGAGGCAGGATTCACCCCTCCACTTT
CASSQDVGGRQDSPLHF
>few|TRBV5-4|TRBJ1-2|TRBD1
TGTGCCAGCAGCCGCCAGCCGGGACAGTTCTATGGCTACACCTTC
CASSRQPGQFYGYTF
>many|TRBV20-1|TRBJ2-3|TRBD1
TGCAGTGCTCCAGTATACGGGGACAGGGGCACAGATACGCAGTATTTT
CSAPVYGDRGTDTQYF
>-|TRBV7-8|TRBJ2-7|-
TGTGCCAGCAGCCTTGGACAGATTTCCTACGAGCAGTACTTC
CASSLGQISYEQYF
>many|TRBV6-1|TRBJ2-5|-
TGTGCCAGCCAGTGGGCAAGCAGGGGACAAGAGACCCAGTACTTC
CASQWASRGQETQYF
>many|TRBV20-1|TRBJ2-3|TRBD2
TGCAGTGCTACACCGGGACTAGCGAGCACAGATACGCAGTATTTT
CSATPGLASTDTQYF
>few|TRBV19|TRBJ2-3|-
TGTGCCAGTATCCCCCGGGCAGCTAACACAGATACGCAGTATTTT
CASIPRAANTDTQYF
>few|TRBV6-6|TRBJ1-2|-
TGTGCCATAGGGGCCGACCCTTATGGCTACACCTTC
CAIGADPYGYTF
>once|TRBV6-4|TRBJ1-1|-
TGTGCCAGCAGTCTATTAGCGAACACTGAAGCTTTATTT
CASSLLANTEALF
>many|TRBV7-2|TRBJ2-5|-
TGTGCCAGCAGCTTAGTTCGCGGACTCCAAGAGACCCAGTACTTC
CASSLVRGLQETQYF
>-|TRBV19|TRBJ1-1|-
TGTGCCAGCGCCCCTAGAGGGTCCCCTGAAGCTTTCTTT
CASAPRGSPEAFF
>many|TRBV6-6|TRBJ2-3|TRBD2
TGTGCCAGCAGTTACATTGGGACTAGCCGGGAGGCGCAGTATTTT
CASSYIGTSREAQYF
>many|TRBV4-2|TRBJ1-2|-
TGTGCCAGCAGCCAACCCCAGCAAAGGGAAAGCGGCTACACCTTC
CASSQPQQRESGYTF
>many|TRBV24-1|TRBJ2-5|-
TGTGCCACCAGTGATTTAAGGAGGGAGACCCAGTACTTC
CATSDLRRETQYF
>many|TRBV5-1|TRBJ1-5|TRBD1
TGCGCCAGCAGCGCCGGGACAGGGTTGCGGCGCCAGCATTTT
CASSAGTGLRRQHF
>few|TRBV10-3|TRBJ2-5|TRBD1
TGTGCCATCAGTAACACAGGGGACGAGACCCAGTACTTC
CAISNTGDETQYF
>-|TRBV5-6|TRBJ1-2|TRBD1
TGTGCCAGCAGCTCCGGAGACGGACAGGGAGACTGTGGCTACACCTTC
CASSSGDGQGDCGYTF
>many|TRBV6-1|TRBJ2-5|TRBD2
TGTGCCAGCAAAGGCGGGGGGGCTGGGGAGACCCAGTACTTC
CASKGGGAGETQYF
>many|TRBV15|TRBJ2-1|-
TGTGCCACCAGCACCTTGGGAACAGAAGCTGTGGGTGAGCAGTTCTTC
CATSTLGTEAVGEQFF
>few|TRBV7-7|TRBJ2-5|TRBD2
TGTGCTAGCAGCCAAAACCCTGGGGGGGAGCAAGAGACCCAGTACTTC
CASSQNPGGEQETQYF
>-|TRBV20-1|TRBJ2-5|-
TGCAGCTCTGGAGGCCAGGGAGGAAAGACCCAGTACTTC
CSSGGQGGKTQYF
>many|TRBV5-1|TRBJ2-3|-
TGCGCCAGCACCGGGACAGATACGCAGTATTTT
CASTGTDTQYF
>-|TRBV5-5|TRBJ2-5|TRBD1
TGTGCCAGCAGCTTGTGGACAGGGGGAGAGACCCAGTACTTC
CASSLWTGGETQYF
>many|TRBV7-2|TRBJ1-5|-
TGTGCCAGCAGCCCCGGGAACTTGGGGAATCAGCCCCAGCATTTT
CASSPGNLGNQPQHF
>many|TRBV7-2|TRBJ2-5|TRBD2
TGTGCCAGCAGCTTAGTAACTAGCGGTCAAGAGACCCAGTACTTC
CASSLVTSGQETQYF
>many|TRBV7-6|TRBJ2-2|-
TGTGCCAGCAGCTTCGAGGGGCCCGGGGAGCTGTTTTTT
CASSFEGPGELFF